Each of the 28 T cell receptor beta chains below was sequenced from the same sample in a study of T cell repertoires in cytomegalovirus infection. Each CDR3 protein gets one entry after TCRdb re-called the reads with MiXCR. The repertoire includes 55,000 to 70,000 distinct CDR3 sequences, around 33% of them detected once, and about 74% sits in the top ten. Antigens for these TCRs are unknown. Sequenced sample: PBMCs, sequenced either directly or after in vitro stimulation (not recorded which). The receptors shown here come from a human donor in good health (CMV status not recorded). Some clones in this sample may be carry-over from other donors' samples.

There are a few counts of this clonotype. CDR3 bases: TGTGCCAGCAGCGTGGGTAGGTCTAGCGGGACCTACGAGCAGTACTTC. It is translated as CASSVGRSSGTYEQYF. The J gene is TRBJ2-7, the V gene TRBV9, with TRBD2 matching over 9 bases. Germline values: CDR1 SGDLS, CDR2 YYNGEE. The CDR3 runs 16 residues. V was pared by 2 bases and J by 2 bases, with 8 bases of the junction left unmatched.

The chain combines TRBV12-3 or TRBV12-4 with TRBJ1-6; 7 nucleotides align to TRBD1. This CDR3 is 14 amino acids long. The J segment lost 7 bases and the V segment lost 2 bases, leaving 2 bases of the junction unmatched. In nucleotides, the CDR3 is TGTGCCAGCAGTTTAAGGGACAGCAATTCACCCCTCCACTTT. Protein: CASSLRDSNSPLHF.

This clonotype has more than one count but fewer than ten. The chain is built from TRBV4-1 and TRBJ1-5, with TRBD1 matching 8 bases. The CDR3 is 15 amino acids. The J segment lost 7 bases and the V segment lost 4 bases, leaving 9 bases of the junction unmatched. Germline V gene data show CDR1 as MGHRA and CDR2 as YSYEKL. The CDR3 sequence: CASSPRTGSSQPQHF. DNA of the CDR3: TGCGCCAGCAGCCCCAGGACAGGGAGTTCCCAGCCCCAGCATTTT.

This chain links TRBV7-2 with TRBJ2-1; D is uncertain. The CDR3 has 11 amino acids. In germline, CDR1 is SGHTA, CDR2 FQGNSA. V was trimmed by 5 bases and J by 12 bases, leaving 11 bases between them. Here the CDR3 DNA reads TGTGCCAGCAGCCCATATGGTCGGCAGTTCTTC. It is translated as CASSPYGRQFF.

Details on this clonotype: The junction differs from germline at one of its ends, possibly a read error. The rearrangement uses TRBV19 and TRBJ2-1; 12 nucleotides match TRBD2. Per germline, CDR1 LNHDA and CDR2 SQIVND (reference sequence). The CDR3 has 14 residues. This CDR3 reads CASSIGLAGSLRHF. The CDR3 nucleotides are TGTGCCAGTAGTATCGGACTAGCGGGGTCACTCCGACACTTC.

The chain recombines TRBV19 with TRBJ2-3, with 8 bases identical to TRBD1. The CDR3 is 12 amino acids. With 0 bases clipped from V and 10 bases from J, the junction kept 0 bases outside the gene matches. Germline loops: CDR1 LNHDA, CDR2 SQIVND (reference sequence). This chain's CDR3 is CASSIEDRAQYF. Written as DNA, the CDR3 is TGTGCCAGTAGTATAGAGGACAGGGCGCAGTATTTT.

The chain combines TRBV10-3 with TRBJ2-1; 7 bases are a match to TRBD2. Germline lookup yields CDR1 ENHRY and CDR2 SYGVKD. This CDR3 contains 15 residues. Germline trimming cut 3 bases from V and 7 bases from J; bases unmatched to any gene: 9. The CDR3 coding sequence is TGTGCCATCAGTGAAAGACTAGCCCCCCAAAATGAGCAGTTCTTC. This gives the protein CAISERLAPQNEQFF.

This clonotype has at least ten counts. This chain uses TRBV7-8 with TRBJ1-5, with D possibly matching TRBD1 (5 bases). The germline V and J ends were trimmed by 5 bases and 0 bases, with 11 bases remaining between them. The CDR3 length is 15 residues. In germline, CDR1 is SGHVS, CDR2 FQNEAQ. The CDR3 sequence: CASSATGHSNQPQHF. The CDR3 nucleotides read TGTGCCAGCAGCGCTACAGGTCATAGCAATCAGCCCCAGCATTTT.

The chain joins TRBV19 to TRBJ2-1; possibly TRBD1 or TRBD2 for D (5 bases each). Germline CDR1 and CDR2: LNHDA and SQIVND (reference sequence). V was cut by 0 bases and J by 0 bases, with 9 bases left in between. This CDR3 contains 16 residues. The CDR3, as DNA: TGTGCCAGTAGTATAGAGGGGGTCAGCTCCTACAATGAGCAGTTCTTC. As protein: CASSIEGVSSYNEQFF.

The chain employs TRBV11-2 and TRBJ2-7, with 7 bases that match TRBD2. The CDR3 is 14 residues long. Germline V gene lookup returns CDR1 SGHAT and CDR2 FQNNGV. V shed 5 bases and J 2 bases; nucleotides not matched to a gene: 6. The CDR3 DNA sequence: TGTGCCAGCAGCCCCATGGCGGGGGCCTACGAGCAGTACTTC. Encoded protein: CASSPMAGAYEQYF.

This clonotype occurred a few times. CDR3 in DNA: TGTGCCAGCAGCTTCAGCTACACAGATACGCAGTATTTT. This gives the protein CASSFSYTDTQYF. The chain combines TRBV7-2 with TRBJ2-3; D call uncertain. V was pared by 3 bases and J by 2 bases, with 6 bases between. Per germline, CDR1 SGHTA and CDR2 FQGNSA. CDR3 length equals 13 residues.

This clonotype has only a few counts. This chain joins TRBV7-2 and TRBJ2-7, with D unresolved. This CDR3 has 15 amino acids. The V and J ends lost 6 bases and 0 bases respectively, with 15 bases between them. The germline V gene encodes CDR1 SGHTA and CDR2 FQGNSA. Here the CDR3 reads CASSPTPQPSYEQYF. Here the CDR3 DNA reads TGTGCCAGCAGTCCGACACCCCAACCCTCCTACGAGCAGTACTTC.

The chain carries TRBV7-6 and TRBJ1-2; perhaps TRBD1 as D (5 bases). This CDR3 has 15 amino acids. V lost 5 bases, J lost 4 bases, and 17 bases lay in between. Germline CDR1 and CDR2: SGHVS and FNYEAQ. The CDR3 region is CASSRRGDGFYGYTF. DNA of the CDR3: TGTGCCAGCAGCCGCCGAGGGGACGGGTTCTATGGCTACACCTTC.

V is TRBV19 and J is TRBJ1-5; 7 bases match TRBD1. There are 18 residues in the CDR3. CDR1 and CDR2 (germline): LNHDA, SQIVND (reference sequence). The V segment lost 6 bases and the J segment 0 bases; nucleotides outside the gene matches: 14. The CDR3 protein is CASSPRDRVGDSNQPQHF. CDR3 nucleotide sequence: TGTGCCAGTAGCCCCCGCGACAGGGTGGGGGATAGCAATCAGCCCCAGCATTTT.

This clonotype was seen a handful of times. J is TRBJ2-7 and V is TRBV3-1, with D maybe TRBD2 (6 bases). This CDR3 is built from 16 residues. Germline-derived CDR1 and CDR2 are LGHDT and YNNKEL (reference sequence). V lost 6 bases and J lost 0, with 18 bases in between. CDR3 nucleotides: TGTGCCAGCAGGGACTTGGGAGCGGGCTCCTCCTACGAGCAGTACTTC. Translating gives CASRDLGAGSSYEQYF.

V is TRBV6-8 and J is TRBJ2-7, with D hard to call. Germline CDR1 reads MNHGY; CDR2 reads SAAAGT. V was trimmed by 6 bases and J by 3 bases, leaving 15 bases between them. The CDR3 has 14 residues. The CDR3: CASRHSPRRYEQYF. The CDR3 DNA is TGTGCCAGCAGGCACTCACCTCGACGCTACGAGCAGTACTTC.

The table lists this clonotype with a few counts. The V gene is TRBV7-9, the J gene TRBJ1-4; D is perhaps TRBD1 (5 bases). CDR3 length equals 15 residues. Deletions cut 6 bases from V and 0 bases from J, with 11 bases between. Per germline, CDR1 SEHNR and CDR2 FQNEAQ (reference sequence). CDR3 protein: CASRPAGTTNEKLFF. Written as DNA, the CDR3 is TGTGCCAGCAGGCCAGCAGGGACAACTAATGAAAAACTGTTTTTT.

V usage is TRBV6-6 and J usage is TRBJ2-3, with 8 positions matching TRBD1. Germline-derived CDR1 and CDR2 are MNHNY and SVGAGI (reference sequence). The J segment lost 6 bases and the V segment lost 5 bases, leaving 10 bases of the junction unmatched. This CDR3 has 15 residues. DNA of the CDR3: TGTGCCAGCAGTCGACAGGGGCCAGGCGTGGATACGCAGTATTTT. It yields the protein CASSRQGPGVDTQYF.

In its sample, this clonotype was seen a few times. The chain joins TRBV11-2 to TRBJ1-2, with a possible D match to TRBD1 (5 bases). The CDR3 loop spans 13 amino acids. The germline CDR1 and CDR2 sequences are SGHAT and FQNNGV. Deletions cut 3 bases from V and 4 bases from J, with 9 bases between. The CDR3 nucleotides read TGTGCCAGCAGCTTGGGCGGGACCTATGGCTACACCTTC. It codes for CASSLGGTYGYTF.

V and J are TRBV5-4 and TRBJ2-3; 10 bases fit TRBD2. Germline V gene lookup returns CDR1 SGHNT and CDR2 YYREEE (reference sequence). V was pared by 2 bases and J by 2 bases, with 2 bases of the junction left unmatched. The CDR3 has 15 amino acids. CDR3 protein: CASSFLAGDTDTQYF. Here the CDR3 DNA reads TGTGCCAGCAGCTTCCTAGCGGGGGACACAGATACGCAGTATTTT.

The chain uses TRBV7-6 and TRBJ2-1; TRBD2 matches at 7 bases. The CDR3 contains 15 residues. V shed 3 bases and J 4 bases; nucleotides not matched to a gene: 6. In germline, CDR1 is SGHVS, CDR2 FNYEAQ. CDR3 sequence: CASSLREGLYNEQFF. The CDR3, as DNA: TGTGCCAGCAGCTTGAGGGAGGGCCTTTACAATGAGCAGTTCTTC.

This clonotype has a handful of counts. The chain uses TRBV5-5 and TRBJ2-1; 10 nucleotides align to TRBD2. Losses at the gene ends were 4 bases for V and 1 base for J; bases not matched to a gene: 11. The germline V gene has CDR1 SGHKS and CDR2 YYEKEE (reference sequence). The CDR3 is 18 amino acids. The CDR3 is CASSRLLAGAQSYNEQFF. In DNA form, the CDR3 reads TGTGCCAGCAGCCGTCTTCTAGCGGGGGCTCAATCCTACAATGAGCAGTTCTTC. The full variable domain, its missing parts supplied by reference TRBV5-5 and TRBJ2-1, is DAGVTQSPTHLIKTRGQQVTLRCSPISGHKSVSWYQQVLGQGPQFIFQYYEKEERGRGNFPDRFSARQFPNYSSELNVNALLLGDSALYLCASSRLLAGAQSYNEQFFGPGTRLTVL.

This chain links TRBV6-6 with TRBJ1-5, with 7 bases identical to TRBD1. This CDR3 spans 14 amino acids. V dropped 9 bases and J dropped 6; count of bases not matched to a gene: 11. The germline V gene has CDR1 MNHNY and CDR2 SVGAGI (reference sequence). Here the CDR3 DNA reads TGTGCCAGTACAGACAGGGCTTCCAGTCAGCCCCAGCATTTT. This codes for CASTDRASSQPQHF.

This clonotype was seen a few times. The gene calls are TRBV7-9 and TRBJ1-1; 8 positions agree with TRBD1. The CDR3 totals 14 residues. Germline loops: CDR1 SEHNR, CDR2 FQNEAQ (reference sequence). The junction had 7 bases not matched to a gene; V was cut back by 5 bases and J by 5 bases. The CDR3 loop is CASSPDRGGTEAFF. The CDR3 DNA follows: TGTGCCAGCAGCCCTGACAGGGGTGGGACTGAAGCTTTCTTT.

This clonotype was counted only a few times. The chain carries TRBV7-9 and TRBJ2-1, with TRBD2 identical over 8 bases. This CDR3 has 15 residues. CDR1 is SEHNR, CDR2 FQNEAQ, per germline (reference sequence). V was pared by 5 bases and J by 4 bases, with 7 bases of the junction left unmatched. The CDR3 coding sequence is TGTGCCAGCAGCCACCGGGGGGGCCAGTACAATGAGCAGTTCTTC. Protein: CASSHRGGQYNEQFF.

Regarding this clonotype: An end of the junction does not agree with germline; a read error may underlie this. The chain combines TRBV7-8 with TRBJ1-2; 8 bases align to TRBD1. CDR1 is SGHVS and CDR2 is FQNEAQ in the germline V gene. CDR3 size: 14 residues. The CDR3 DNA reads TGTGCCAGCAGCATAACAAGGACAGGGTACGGCTGCACCTTC. Protein sequence: CASSITRTGYGCTF.

By share of the sample, this clonotype is medium-sized (0.01 to 0.1%). The chain employs TRBV7-2 and TRBJ2-1; D perhaps matches TRBD2 (5 bases). The V end lost 3 bases, the J end lost 5 bases, and 8 bases lay between the germline ends. Per the germline V gene, CDR1 is SGHTA and CDR2 is FQGNSA. CDR3 length: 13 residues. CDR3 protein: CASSFSVNNEQFF. The CDR3 bases are TGTGCCAGCAGCTTTAGCGTTAACAATGAGCAGTTCTTC. Based on the CDR3 plus reference TRBV7-2 and TRBJ2-1, the full variable domain is GAGVSQSPSNKVTEKGKDVELRCDPISGHTALYWYRQSLGQGLEFLIYFQGNSAPDKSGLPSDRFSAERTGGSVSTLTIQRTQQEDSAVYLCASSFSVNNEQFFGPGTRLTVL.

This clonotype was observed a handful of times. The chain couples TRBV10-3 to TRBJ2-7; D not resolved. The CDR3 covers 11 residues. Trimming stripped 4 bases from V and 3 bases from J, with 4 bases between. CDR1 ENHRY and CDR2 SYGVKD come from the germline V gene. In DNA, the CDR3 is TGTGCCATCAGTGCAGACTACGAGCAGTACTTC. It translates to CAISADYEQYF.